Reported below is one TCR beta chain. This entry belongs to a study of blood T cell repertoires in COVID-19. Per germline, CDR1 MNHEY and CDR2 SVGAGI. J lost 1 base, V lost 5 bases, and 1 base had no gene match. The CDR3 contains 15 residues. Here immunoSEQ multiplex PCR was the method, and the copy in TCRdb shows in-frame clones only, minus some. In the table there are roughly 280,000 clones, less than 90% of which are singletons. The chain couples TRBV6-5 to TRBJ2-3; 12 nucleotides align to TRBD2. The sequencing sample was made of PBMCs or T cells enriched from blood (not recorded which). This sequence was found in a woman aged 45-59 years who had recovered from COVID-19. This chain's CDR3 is CASSRLAGGTDTQYF. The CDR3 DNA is TGTGCCAGCAGTCGACTAGCGGGAGGCACAGATACGCAGTATTTT.